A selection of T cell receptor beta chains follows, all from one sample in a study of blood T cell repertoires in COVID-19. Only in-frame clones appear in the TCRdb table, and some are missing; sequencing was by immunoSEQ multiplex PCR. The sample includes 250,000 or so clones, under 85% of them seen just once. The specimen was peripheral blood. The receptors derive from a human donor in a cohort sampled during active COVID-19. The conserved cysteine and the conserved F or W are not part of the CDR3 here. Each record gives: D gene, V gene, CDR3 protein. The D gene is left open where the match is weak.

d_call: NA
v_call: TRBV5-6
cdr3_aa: ASSLLQGSNQPQH

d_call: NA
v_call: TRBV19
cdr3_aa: ASSTGQQETQY

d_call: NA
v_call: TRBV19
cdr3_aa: ASSAAVNTDTQY

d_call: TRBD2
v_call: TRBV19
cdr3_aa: ASRRGRASGSTDTQY

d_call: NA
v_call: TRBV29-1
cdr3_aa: SVRGTPNTGELF

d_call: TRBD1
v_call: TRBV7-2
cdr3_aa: ASSRDRSNQPQH

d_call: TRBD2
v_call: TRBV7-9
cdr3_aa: ASSGTSGSADTQY

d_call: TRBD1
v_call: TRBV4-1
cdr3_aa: ASSRGDRAITGELF

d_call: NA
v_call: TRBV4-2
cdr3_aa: ASSQDRGSWTQY

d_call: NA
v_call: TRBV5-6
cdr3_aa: ASSIGGFAGYEQY